These 30 T cell receptor beta chains came from one sample sequenced in a study of T cells in Graves' hyperthyroidism and ophthalmopathy. TCR beta CDR3 regions were amplified from RNA transcripts. Initially, a first-round RT-PCR of the TCR CDR3 employed the HTBI primer set. TCRdb fed the multiplex PCR reads into MiXCR, producing one record per CDR3 protein. The sample gives approximately 430,000 distinct CDR3 sequences, approximately 15% of which show up once; less than 15% is in the top ten. Material for sequencing was blood. These receptors all stem from a man aged 18 to 29 with Graves' ophthalmopathy.

This clonotype appeared a few times. CDR3 nucleotides: TGTGCCAGTAGTATCCCACGACAGGGCAGTTTTTCTAGGAACACTGAAGCTTTCTTT. Translation: CASSIPRQGSFSRNTEAFF. The gene calls are TRBV19 and TRBJ1-1; 7 bases map to TRBD1. Germline CDR1 is LNHDA and CDR2 is SQIVND (reference sequence). The CDR3 has 19 amino acids. Unmatched junction bases numbered 17, after V lost 3 bases and J lost 1 base.

The chain employs TRBV19 and TRBJ1-1, with D uncertain. The V gene lost 5 bases and the J gene lost 4 bases, with 11 bases spanning the gap. Germline values: CDR1 LNHDA, CDR2 SQIVND (reference sequence). The CDR3 is made up of 13 amino acids. The chain's CDR3 is CASSQQSGTEAFF. The CDR3, as DNA: TGTGCCAGTAGTCAACAAAGCGGCACTGAAGCTTTCTTT.

This clonotype has a count of ten or more. The chain uses TRBV3-1 and TRBJ1-1; a weak D match, TRBD1 (5 bases). In germline, CDR1 is LGHDT, CDR2 YNNKEL (reference sequence). The length of the CDR3 is 16 residues. V lost 2 bases, J lost 4 bases, and 17 bases lay in between. The CDR3 is CASSQNTGGKVTEAFF. DNA of the CDR3: TGTGCCAGCAGCCAAAACACAGGAGGCAAGGTCACTGAAGCTTTCTTT.

The genes are TRBV7-8 and TRBJ2-7, with 7 bases matching TRBD1. The CDR3 extends over 14 amino acids. J lost 3 bases, V lost 5 bases, and 7 bases had no gene match. Germline CDR1 and CDR2: SGHVS and FQNEAQ. The CDR3 protein is CASSTGTVYYEQYF. The CDR3 region has the DNA TGTGCCAGCAGCACCGGGACAGTCTACTACGAGCAGTACTTC.

Many counts were recorded for this clonotype. This chain links TRBV2 with TRBJ2-7; weak D call: TRBD2 (6 bases). This CDR3 spans 13 amino acids. V lost 5 bases, J lost 3 bases, and 11 bases lay in between. Germline loops: CDR1 SNHLY, CDR2 FYNNEI. The CDR3 reads CASSSGHGYEQYF. As DNA, the CDR3 is TGTGCCAGCAGTAGCGGGCACGGCTACGAGCAGTACTTC.

The chain has TRBV25-1 and TRBJ2-5; maybe TRBD1 (6 bases). Deletions cut 1 base from V and 5 bases from J, with 11 bases between. Germline V gene lookup returns CDR1 MGHDK and CDR2 SYGVNS. The CDR3 covers 14 residues. The CDR3 region is CASSESGVRETQYF. DNA for the CDR3: TGTGCCAGCAGTGAATCAGGGGTTAGGGAGACCCAGTACTTC. Using reference TRBV25-1 and TRBJ2-5 for the parts outside the CDR3, the full variable domain is EADIYQTPRYLVIGTGKKITLECSQTMGHDKMYWYQQDPGMELHLIHYSYGVNSTEKGDLSSESTVSRIRTEHFPLTLESARPSHTSQYLCASSESGVRETQYFGPGTRLLVL.

This clonotype was seen a handful of times. The chain links TRBV4-1 to TRBJ2-7; the D is unclear. The CDR3 length is 15 residues. CDR1 and CDR2 (germline): MGHRA, YSYEKL. Trimming took 1 base from V and 1 from J, leaving 11 bases between them. CDR3 coding DNA: TGCGCCAGCAGCCAAGGGCCGACCGGGTCCTACGAGCAGTACTTC. It codes for CASSQGPTGSYEQYF.

This clonotype was counted many times. V and J are TRBV7-3 and TRBJ2-3, with 9 bases identical to TRBD1. The CDR3 contains 16 residues. The germline CDR1 and CDR2 sequences are SGHTA and FQGTGA. The trim removed 1 base at V and 0 bases at J, leaving 2 bases unmatched. CDR3 sequence (DNA): TGTGCCAGCAGCTTAATGGGGACAGGGAGCACAGATACGCAGTATTTT. This codes for CASSLMGTGSTDTQYF.

This clonotype was counted ten times or more. CDR3 sequence: CAQGLAGAIGETQYF. As DNA, the CDR3 is TGTGCCCAGGGACTAGCGGGGGCCATCGGGGAGACCCAGTACTTC. The J gene is TRBJ2-5, the V gene TRBV7-9; 14 bases align to TRBD2. CDR3 length: 15 residues. Germline-derived CDR1 and CDR2 are SEHNR and FQNEAQ (reference sequence). Germline trimming cut 11 bases from V and 5 bases from J; bases unmatched to any gene: 10.

This clonotype has more than one count but fewer than ten. This chain joins TRBV6-1 and TRBJ2-2; D could derive from TRBD1 or TRBD2 (5 bases each). The CDR3 spans 15 residues. Trimming cost V 5 bases and J 4 bases, with 14 bases left between them. Germline values: CDR1 MNHNS, CDR2 SASEGT. In DNA, the CDR3 is TGTGCCAGCAGTCGGAGTGGGGCGGGCACCGGGGAGCTGTTTTTT. Amino acids: CASSRSGAGTGELFF.

This clonotype was recorded a few times. V is TRBV30 and J is TRBJ1-3, with D perhaps matching TRBD1 (5 bases). In germline, CDR1 is GTSNPN, CDR2 SVGIG (reference sequence). The CDR3 length is 17 residues. With 0 bases removed from V and 0 bases from J, the gap between germline ends came to 15 bases. The DNA of the CDR3 is TGTGCCTGGAGTGTACTCAGGACAATACCCTCTGGAAACACCATATATTTT. It encodes CAWSVLRTIPSGNTIYF.

There are many counts of this clonotype. J is TRBJ1-1 and V is TRBV11-3; no firm D call. The CDR3 loop spans 14 amino acids. CDR1 is SGHNT, CDR2 YENEEA, per germline. Trimming left V 4 bases short and J 2 bases short, with 11 bases between. This CDR3 reads CASSSRTANTEAFF. For the CDR3, the DNA is TGTGCCAGCAGCTCAAGGACCGCTAACACTGAAGCTTTCTTT.

This clonotype was observed a handful of times. The gene calls are TRBV6-6 and TRBJ1-3; the D gene is possibly TRBD1 (5 bases). This CDR3 is built from 16 residues. Trimming removed 0 bases at V and 4 bases at J, with 13 bases between. Germline V gene lookup returns CDR1 MNHNY and CDR2 SVGAGI (reference sequence). Here the CDR3 DNA reads TGTGCCAGCAGTTACTCTCGGGCAGGGAGCGGAAACACCATATATTTT. Amino acids: CASSYSRAGSGNTIYF.

The table lists this clonotype with many counts. This chain joins TRBV2 and TRBJ1-2; 12 nucleotides align to TRBD1. The CDR3 is made up of 13 amino acids. Germline assignment: CDR1 SNHLY and CDR2 FYNNEI. V lost 9 bases and J lost 6; bases outside the gene matches: 5. The DNA of the CDR3 is TGTGCCAGAACGGGACAGGGGGCGGATGGCTACACCTTC. Protein sequence: CARTGQGADGYTF.

This clonotype was seen a handful of times. DNA of the CDR3: TGTGCCAGCAGTGAACTTCCCGGTGACGAGCAGTACTTC. Translated: CASSELPGDEQYF. V and J are TRBV25-1 and TRBJ2-7; D is uncertain. CDR1 is MGHDK and CDR2 is SYGVNS in the germline V gene. V was cut by 2 bases and J by 5 bases, with 10 bases left in between. This CDR3 contains 13 residues.

This clonotype was observed at least ten times. The chain links TRBV3-1 to TRBJ2-4; D perhaps matches TRBD1 (5 bases). CDR3 length: 17 amino acids. The germline CDR1 and CDR2 sequences are LGHDT and YNNKEL (reference sequence). V was trimmed by 0 bases and J by 1 base, leaving 13 bases between them. The CDR3 coding sequence is TGTGCCAGCAGCCAAGATCCCCCAGGGTGGGCCAAAAACATTCAGTACTTC. Its protein is CASSQDPPGWAKNIQYF.

The J gene is TRBJ2-7, the V gene TRBV3-1, with TRBD2 identical over 11 bases. CDR1 LGHDT and CDR2 YNNKEL come from the germline V gene (reference sequence). V was clipped by 0 bases and J by 2 bases; unmatched bases: 12. This CDR3 has 19 residues. CDR3 region: CASSQDLKLAGESTYEQYF. CDR3 in DNA: TGTGCCAGCAGCCAAGACCTAAAACTAGCGGGGGAGTCCACCTACGAGCAGTACTTC.

This clonotype has a handful of counts. The genes are TRBV12-3 or TRBV12-4 and TRBJ1-2, with D possibly TRBD1 on 5 matching bases. The CDR3 length is 15 residues. Trimming removed 0 bases at V and 5 bases at J, with 13 bases between. The DNA of the CDR3 is TGTGCCAGCAGTTTAGCACCCCAGGGACTGTATGGCTACACCTTC. Its protein product is CASSLAPQGLYGYTF.

This clonotype was counted between two and nine times. V is TRBV5-1 and J is TRBJ2-2, with 7 positions matching TRBD2. Germline V gene data show CDR1 as SGHRS and CDR2 as YFSETQ. Trimming cost V 2 bases and J 7 bases; bases outside gene matches: 5. The CDR3 is 14 residues long. CDR3 DNA: TGCGCCAGCAGCTTTTCGGGGGGAGTCGGGGAGCTGTTTTTT. Its protein product is CASSFSGGVGELFF.

This clonotype came up many times. The chain is built from TRBV3-1 and TRBJ1-5; D call uncertain. CDR1 and CDR2 from the germline V gene are LGHDT and YNNKEL (reference sequence). Trimming removed 4 bases at V and 6 bases at J, with 10 bases between. The CDR3 is 13 residues long. The CDR3 is CASSLSVAQPQHF. The CDR3 bases are TGTGCCAGCAGCCTAAGTGTGGCTCAGCCCCAGCATTTT.

The chain couples TRBV29-1 to TRBJ2-3, with D possibly TRBD1 on 6 matching bases. V lost 6 bases to trimming and J lost 0 bases, with 13 bases between them. This CDR3 contains 14 residues. CDR1 is SQVTM, CDR2 ANQGSEA, per germline. The CDR3 loop is CSVGRTASTDTQYF. The CDR3, as DNA: TGCAGCGTGGGCAGGACAGCTAGCACAGATACGCAGTATTTT.

This clonotype was observed many times. The rearrangement joins TRBV7-9 to TRBJ2-3; D unresolved. Per germline, CDR1 SEHNR and CDR2 FQNEAQ (reference sequence). The CDR3 is 15 residues long. The V end was cut by 1 base, the J end by 3 bases, with 11 bases between. The chain's CDR3 is CASSLEGIRTDTQYF. Written as DNA, the CDR3 is TGTGCCAGCAGCTTAGAAGGTATAAGGACAGATACGCAGTATTTT.

The sample holds many counts of this clonotype. The genes are TRBV7-2 and TRBJ2-7; TRBD1 matches at 9 bases. CDR1 is SGHTA, CDR2 FQGNSA, per germline. The CDR3 covers 14 residues. Trimming cost V 5 bases and J 6 bases; bases outside gene matches: 8. As DNA, the CDR3 is TGTGCCAGCAGCCAACCGGACAGGGGCCCCGAGCAGTACTTC. Translating it yields CASSQPDRGPEQYF.

This clonotype was picked up a small number of times. The chain is built from TRBV30 and TRBJ1-2; perhaps TRBD1 as D (6 bases). Trimming shortened V by 2 bases and J by 8 bases, and 30 bases separated the two germline ends. Per germline, CDR1 GTSNPN and CDR2 SVGIG (reference sequence). The CDR3 runs to 18 residues. CDR3 DNA: TGTGCCTGGAGTCCACCCGAGGTTCGGAACAGGGCGGGGCGAGGCTACACCTTC. Translation: CAWSPPEVRNRAGRGYTF.

This clonotype was recorded at least ten times. The chain links TRBV5-1 to TRBJ2-7; possible D gene TRBD1, 6 bases. Germline V gene data show CDR1 as SGHRS and CDR2 as YFSETQ. The CDR3 sequence is 13 residues long. V dropped 3 bases and J dropped 1 base, with 8 bases sitting between them. As DNA, the CDR3 is TGCGCCAGCAGCTGGGACAATTCCTACGAGCAGTACTTC. Translation: CASSWDNSYEQYF. The entire variable domain, with the rest obtained from reference TRBV5-1 and TRBJ2-7, is as follows: KAGVTQTPRYLIKTRGQQVTLSCSPISGHRSVSWYQQTPGQGLQFLFEYFSETQRNKGNFPGRFSGRQFSNSRSEMNVSTLELGDSALYLCASSWDNSYEQYFGPGTRLTVT.

In this sample, this clonotype turned up many times. The gene calls are TRBV7-9 and TRBJ2-7; 7 positions agree with TRBD2. Unmatched junction bases numbered 3, after V lost 2 bases and J lost 2 bases. The CDR3 contains 14 residues. CDR1 SEHNR and CDR2 FQNEAQ come from the germline V gene (reference sequence). The CDR3 DNA reads as TGTGCCAGCAGCTTAAGCGGGGCCGCCTACGAGCAGTACTTC. Its translation: CASSLSGAAYEQYF.

V usage is TRBV18 and J usage is TRBJ1-2; D remains unclear. Germline CDR1 and CDR2: KGHSH and LQKENI. This CDR3 region has 13 residues. Trimming left V 0 bases short and J 4 bases short, with 6 bases between. The CDR3 coding sequence is TGTGCCAGCTCACCACCGTCCAGCTATGGCTACACCTTC. Its translation is CASSPPSSYGYTF.

This clonotype was recorded at least ten times. The chain recombines TRBV18 with TRBJ2-7, with 11 bases matching TRBD2. CDR3 size: 15 residues. With 3 bases clipped from V and 7 bases from J, the junction kept 8 bases outside the gene matches. Per germline, CDR1 KGHSH and CDR2 LQKENI. The CDR3 nucleotides are TGTGCCAGCTCACCGTTGGCTAGCGGGAGGAAAGAGCAGTACTTC. Its translation: CASSPLASGRKEQYF.

This clonotype was recorded at least ten times. The chain recombines TRBV20-1 with TRBJ2-7, with D unclear. The CDR3 spans 15 residues. From germline, CDR1 is DFQATT and CDR2 SNEGSKA (reference sequence). Trimming took off 1 base at V and 5 bases at J, with 18 bases between the two ends. In nucleotides, the CDR3 is TGCAGTGCTAGAGCATCCCTACGGCCCACAGACGAGCAGTACTTC. Translation gives CSARASLRPTDEQYF.

This clonotype appeared a few times. The CDR3 DNA reads as TGTGCCAGCAGCTGGTCGACAGGGATCGGCACCGGGGAGCTGTTTTTT. It specifies CASSWSTGIGTGELFF. This chain joins TRBV7-9 and TRBJ2-2; 7 bases agree with TRBD1. V shed 4 bases and J 4 bases; nucleotides not matched to a gene: 9. Germline V gives CDR1 SEHNR, CDR2 FQNEAQ (reference sequence). This CDR3 comprises 16 residues.